The 2 T cell receptor beta chains reported below all come from one sample, sequenced in a study of T cells in Graves' hyperthyroidism and ophthalmopathy. TCR beta CDR3 regions were amplified from RNA transcripts. HTBI primers were the set used in a first-round RT-PCR of the TCR CDR3. A single record per CDR3 protein comes from TCRdb applying MiXCR to the multiplex PCR reads. Here the sample spans hundreds of thousands of distinct CDR3 sequences, 22% being singletons. Sequences were obtained from blood. The source of these receptors is a woman in her 70s with Graves' ophthalmopathy.

V is TRBV3-1 and J is TRBJ2-1; 10 bases align to TRBD2. This CDR3 contains 16 residues. CDR1 and CDR2 (germline): LGHDT, YNNKEL (reference sequence). Germline trimming cut 4 bases from V and 5 bases from J; bases unmatched to any gene: 8. This chain's CDR3 is CASSLAAGGSHNEQFF. The CDR3 DNA reads TGTGCCAGCAGCCTCGCAGCGGGAGGGAGCCACAATGAGCAGTTCTTC.

This chain links TRBV30 with TRBJ2-1, with TRBD1 matching 10 bases. This CDR3 has 15 residues. In germline, CDR1 is GTSNPN, CDR2 SVGIG (reference sequence). With 2 bases clipped from V and 5 bases from J, the junction kept 6 bases outside the gene matches. The CDR3 DNA is TGTGCCTGGAGTAAGGGACAGGGGATCCACAATGAGCAGTTCTTC. Protein sequence: CAWSKGQGIHNEQFF.